These 22 T cell receptor beta chains were all obtained from the same sample, sequenced in a study of T cell responses to AZD1222 COVID-19 vaccine. Assay used: immunoSEQ multiplex PCR; TCRdb lists only in-frame clones, some missing. The repertoire holds about 100,000 clones, about 93% seen once, with 1.7% in the top ten. Specimen: peripheral blood, collected on day 0 of AZD1222 vaccination. The receptors originated from an adult in good health.

This sequence joins TRBV28 and TRBJ1-4; the D is unclear. Deletions cut 7 bases from V and 8 bases from J, with 11 bases between. Germline-derived CDR1 and CDR2 are MDHEN and SYDVKM. This CDR3 contains 12 residues. CDR3 DNA: TGTGCCAGCACCCTGAGAGGGGAAAAACTGTTTTTT. Translation: CASTLRGEKLFF.

This clone was recorded once. The V gene is TRBV7-6, the J gene TRBJ2-3; 9 bases line up with TRBD1. Germline lookup yields CDR1 SGHVS and CDR2 FNYEAQ. Germline trimming cut 5 bases from V and 4 bases from J; bases unmatched to any gene: 7. The CDR3 covers 15 residues. In nucleotides, the CDR3 is TGTGCCAGCAGCGCAAAAACAGGGGGCGCAGATACGCAGTATTTT. Protein product: CASSAKTGGADTQYF.

The chain recombines TRBV7-9 with TRBJ1-1; D is uncertain. V was cut by 3 bases and J by 6 bases, with 8 bases left in between. The length of the CDR3 is 12 residues. Germline V gene sequence: CDR1 SEHNR, CDR2 FQNEAQ (reference sequence). The chain's CDR3 is CASSFLGAEAFF. DNA of the CDR3: TGTGCCAGCAGCTTCTTGGGAGCTGAAGCTTTCTTT. Looking up the rest from reference TRBV7-9 and TRBJ1-1 gives the full variable domain: DTGVSQNPRHKITKRGQNVTFRCDPISEHNRLYWYRQTLGQGPEFLTYFQNEAQLEKSRLLSDRFSAERPKGSFSTLEIQRTEQGDSAMYLCASSFLGAEAFFGQGTRLTVV.

The chain combines TRBV19 with TRBJ1-1; D may be TRBD1 (6 bases). The V and J ends lost 3 bases and 0 bases respectively, with 8 bases between them. Germline V gives CDR1 LNHDA, CDR2 SQIVND (reference sequence). The CDR3 runs 14 residues. Here the CDR3 DNA reads TGTGCCAGTAGTATGTGGGACATGAACACTGAAGCTTTCTTT. As protein: CASSMWDMNTEAFF.

The rearrangement links TRBV28 to TRBJ2-7; D ambiguous. This CDR3 is built from 11 residues. With 5 bases removed from V and 6 bases from J, the gap between germline ends came to 8 bases. Germline CDR1 MDHEN, CDR2 SYDVKM. This CDR3 is CASSPSTEQYF. In DNA form, the CDR3 reads TGTGCCAGCAGTCCCTCAACCGAGCAGTACTTC. The variable domain in full, with the rest retrieved from reference TRBV28 and TRBJ2-7, is DVKVTQSSRYLVKRTGEKVFLECVQDMDHENMFWYRQDPGLGLRLIYFSYDVKMKEKGDIPEGYSVSREKKERFSLILESASTNQTSMYLCASSPSTEQYFGPGTRLTVT.

This chain joins TRBV7-6 and TRBJ1-1; weak D call: TRBD1 (6 bases). The CDR3 consists of 16 residues. Trimming took 1 base from V and 0 from J, leaving 12 bases between them. Germline CDR1 and CDR2: SGHVS and FNYEAQ. CDR3 coding DNA: TGTGCCAGCAGCTTAGGGGGGGCCGGGTTGAACACTGAAGCTTTCTTT. This gives the protein CASSLGGAGLNTEAFF.

The gene calls are TRBV6-1 and TRBJ2-5, with TRBD2 identical over 7 bases. Germline V gives CDR1 MNHNS, CDR2 SASEGT. CDR3 size: 17 residues. Germline trimming cut 4 bases from V and 5 bases from J; bases unmatched to any gene: 16. The DNA of the CDR3 is TGTGCCAGCAGTGTACTCTCGTTTGGGGAGGGCCGGGAGACCCAGTACTTC. Translating it yields CASSVLSFGEGRETQYF.

With regard to this clone: One junction end disagrees with the germline gene, perhaps due to a read error. The rearrangement uses TRBV5-1 and TRBJ2-5; D not certain. Per germline, CDR1 SGHRS and CDR2 YFSETQ. This CDR3 has 13 residues. The CDR3 DNA reads as TGCGCCAGCAGCTTGGCAGTACAAGAGAGCCAGTACTTC. Translation gives CASSLAVQESQYF.

The chain uses TRBV15 and TRBJ2-7, with D possibly TRBD1 on 5 matching bases. The ends were cut back, 0 bases at V and 6 bases at J, with 18 bases in the middle. In germline, CDR1 is LNHNV, CDR2 YYDKDF (reference sequence). The CDR3 covers 16 residues. The CDR3: CATSRDMGLVLREQYF. The CDR3 DNA follows: TGTGCCACCAGCAGAGATATGGGGCTAGTATTACGCGAGCAGTACTTC.

This chain uses TRBV28 with TRBJ1-1; perhaps TRBD1 as D (5 bases). The CDR3 runs to 13 residues. With 2 bases removed from V and 8 bases from J, the gap between germline ends came to 12 bases. Germline loops: CDR1 MDHEN, CDR2 SYDVKM. The CDR3, as DNA: TGTGCCAGCAGTTTACTGGGGGAGGAAGAAGCTTTCTTT. It specifies CASSLLGEEEAFF.

V usage is TRBV19 and J usage is TRBJ1-5; 10 bases align to TRBD1. V was clipped by 4 bases and J by 7 bases; unmatched bases: 7. Germline assignment: CDR1 LNHDA and CDR2 SQIVND (reference sequence). The CDR3 sequence is 15 residues long. CDR3 protein: CASSTPTGGGQPQHF. The CDR3 bases are TGTGCCAGTAGTACCCCGACAGGGGGCGGACAGCCCCAGCATTTT.

This clone was seen just once. The chain employs TRBV6-5 and TRBJ1-5; D unresolved. The CDR3 is 12 amino acids. The germline V gene has CDR1 MNHEY and CDR2 SVGAGI. V was shortened by 6 bases and J by 3 bases, with 6 bases between the two germline ends. CDR3 in DNA: TGTGCCAGCAGACACAACAATCAGCCCCAGCATTTT. It codes for CASRHNNQPQHF.

The gene calls are TRBV10-2 and TRBJ2-7; D assignment may be TRBD1 or TRBD2 (5 bases each). The CDR3 is 13 amino acids. Trimming took off 6 bases at V and 5 bases at J, with 14 bases between the two ends. CDR1 is WSHSY and CDR2 is SAAADI in the germline V gene. The CDR3 spells CASRGPPLDEQYF. Written as DNA, the CDR3 is TGCGCCAGCAGGGGACCCCCTCTCGACGAGCAGTACTTC.

The V call is TRBV14, the J call TRBJ1-6, with TRBD1 as a possible D gene (6 bases). The CDR3 sequence is 15 residues long. V lost 4 bases to trimming and J lost 6 bases, with 13 bases between them. Germline CDR1 is SGHDN and CDR2 is FVKESK. The CDR3 nucleotides are TGTGCCAGCAGCCGCAGGGGCAGGATTAATTCACCCCTCCACTTT. Its protein product is CASSRRGRINSPLHF.

The CDR3 DNA reads as TGTGCCACCAGGGAGAACACCGGGGAGCTGTTTTTT. It encodes CATRENTGELFF. V is TRBV7-7 and J is TRBJ2-2; D is perhaps TRBD1 (5 bases). CDR3 length: 12 amino acids. Germline-derived CDR1 and CDR2 are SSHAT and FNYEAQ (reference sequence). The V and J ends lost 10 bases and 1 base respectively, with 7 bases between them.

V and J are TRBV20-1 and TRBJ1-1, with 7 bases aligning to TRBD1. The germline V gene has CDR1 DFQATT and CDR2 SNEGSKA (reference sequence). V trimming: 5 bases; J trimming: 9 bases; junction bases outside the gene matches: 6. This CDR3 region has 11 residues. Here the CDR3 reads CSAQRGRQAFF. CDR3 DNA: TGCAGTGCTCAGAGGGGGCGGCAAGCTTTCTTT.

The rearrangement links TRBV5-1 to TRBJ2-3, with 7 nucleotides matching TRBD2. Per the germline V gene, CDR1 is SGHRS and CDR2 is YFSETQ. The CDR3 totals 15 residues. Trimming took 0 bases from V and 4 from J; bases not matched to a gene: 5. CDR3 amino acids: CASSLDGGSADTQYF. The CDR3 nucleotides are TGCGCCAGCAGCTTGGATGGCGGGAGCGCAGATACGCAGTATTTT.

The V and J genes are TRBV29-1 and TRBJ1-2; maybe TRBD1 (6 bases). Germline CDR1 SQVTM, CDR2 ANQGSEA. The CDR3 loop spans 12 amino acids. The ends were cut back, 6 bases at V and 7 bases at J, with 15 bases in the middle. The CDR3 nucleotides are TGCAGCGTGGCCGGGGGCCCGAGTGGCTACACCTTC. This encodes CSVAGGPSGYTF.

V is TRBV19 and J is TRBJ2-5; TRBD2 matches at 7 bases. V dropped 6 bases and J dropped 4; count of bases not matched to a gene: 2. This CDR3 spans 12 amino acids. Germline loops: CDR1 LNHDA, CDR2 SQIVND (reference sequence). The CDR3 sequence: CASRREGETQYF. DNA of the CDR3: TGTGCCAGTAGAAGGGAGGGAGAGACCCAGTACTTC.

The CDR3 sequence is CASSPSEGQFGTETQYF. In DNA form, the CDR3 reads TGTGCCAGCAGCCCGAGCGAGGGGCAGTTTGGGACAGAGACCCAGTACTTC. The chain is built from TRBV7-3 and TRBJ2-5; either TRBD1 or TRBD2 may fit D (5 bases each). V lost 5 bases to trimming and J lost 4 bases, with 23 bases between them. The germline V gene has CDR1 SGHTA and CDR2 FQGTGA. The CDR3 consists of 17 residues.

The chain carries TRBV5-4 and TRBJ2-4; unclear D gene. CDR1 SGHNT and CDR2 YYREEE come from the germline V gene (reference sequence). The CDR3 runs 14 residues. V dropped 4 bases and J dropped 0 bases, with 8 bases sitting between them. The CDR3 DNA reads as TGTGCCAGCAGCCCAGACCGAGCCAAAAACATTCAGTACTTC. As protein: CASSPDRAKNIQYF.

This clone was recorded once. CDR3 sequence: CASSARLAGTGTDTQYF. The CDR3 coding sequence is TGTGCCAGCAGCGCGCGACTAGCGGGAACTGGAACAGATACGCAGTATTTT. The chain recombines TRBV11-3 with TRBJ2-3; 11 nucleotides match TRBD2. V lost 5 bases to trimming and J lost 3 bases; unmatched junction nucleotides: 10. Germline CDR1 SGHNT, CDR2 YENEEA. The CDR3 contains 17 residues.